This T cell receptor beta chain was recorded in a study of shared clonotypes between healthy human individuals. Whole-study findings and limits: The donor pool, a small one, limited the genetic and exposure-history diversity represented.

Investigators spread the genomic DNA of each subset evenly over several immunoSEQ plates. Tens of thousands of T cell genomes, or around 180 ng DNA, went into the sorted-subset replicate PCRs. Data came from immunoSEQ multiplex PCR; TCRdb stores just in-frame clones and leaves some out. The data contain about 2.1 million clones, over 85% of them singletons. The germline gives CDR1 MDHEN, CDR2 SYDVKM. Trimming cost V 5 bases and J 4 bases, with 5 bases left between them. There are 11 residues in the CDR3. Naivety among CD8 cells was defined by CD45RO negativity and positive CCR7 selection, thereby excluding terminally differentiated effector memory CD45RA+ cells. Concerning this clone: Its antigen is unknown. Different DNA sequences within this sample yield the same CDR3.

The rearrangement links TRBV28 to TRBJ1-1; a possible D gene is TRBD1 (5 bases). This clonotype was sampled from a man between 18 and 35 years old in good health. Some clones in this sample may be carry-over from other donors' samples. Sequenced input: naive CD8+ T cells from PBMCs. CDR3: CASSGGTEAFF. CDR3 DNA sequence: TGTGCCAGCAGTGGGGGCACTGAAGCTTTCTTT.